These T cell receptor beta chains were read from a single sample in a study of blood T cell repertoires in COVID-19. The table came from immunoSEQ multiplex PCR; TCRdb's copy has only in-frame clones and leaves some out. The table includes just under 150,000 clones, 87% detected once. The specimen sequenced was peripheral blood. The receptors were sampled from a man aged 50 to 60 who had recovered from COVID-19. Each CDR3 is given with its conserved first and last residue. A D gene is named only where the DNA matches it firmly. Where a row states a size, it is once, few, many or the class of an expanded clone; other rows omit it.

TRBJ2-7 TRBV7-9 TRBD1 once CASSSWDRGDEQYF TGTGCCAGCAGCTCTTGGGACAGGGGCGACGAGCAGTACTTC
TRBJ2-1 TRBV10-3 TRBD2 . CAIRTTSGGWNEQFF TGTGCCATCAGGACGACTAGCGGGGGGTGGAATGAGCAGTTCTTC
TRBJ1-6 TRBV7-9 TRBD1 . CASSRDRGLNSPLHF TGTGCCAGCAGCCGCGACAGGGGGCTTAATTCACCCCTCCACTTT
TRBJ1-4 TRBV5-4 . . CASSLGGGQEKLFF TGTGCCAGCAGCTTGGGAGGGGGTCAGGAAAAACTGTTTTTT
TRBJ2-6 TRBV19 . . CASSRGQGGANVLTF TGTGCCAGTAGTAGGGGACAAGGTGGGGCCAACGTCCTGACTTTC
TRBJ2-2 TRBV6-5 . . CASSRTTNTGELFF TGTGCCAGCAGTAGGACAACGAACACCGGGGAGCTGTTTTTT
TRBJ2-1 TRBV7-9 TRBD1 once CASSSGQGPGYEQFF TGTGCCAGCAGCTCCGGACAGGGCCCAGGGTACGAGCAGTTCTTC
TRBJ1-6 TRBV9 TRBD1 . CASSLRGRVSYNSPLHF TGTGCCAGCAGCCTCAGGGGGCGCGTCTCCTATAATTCACCCCTCCACTTT
TRBJ1-6 TRBV7-9 TRBD1 . CASSLAMDRTNSPLHF TGTGCCAGCAGCTTAGCTATGGACAGGACAAATTCACCCCTCCACTTT
TRBJ2-5 TRBV4-2 TRBD2 . CASSQVIAGQETQYF TGTGCCAGCAGCCAAGTGATAGCGGGGCAAGAGACCCAGTACTTC
TRBJ2-7 TRBV2 . . CASSETRGIYEQYF TGTGCCAGCAGTGAAACCAGGGGAATCTACGAGCAGTACTTC
TRBJ2-1 TRBV4-1 TRBD2 few CASSQAVLAGGNNEQFF TGCGCCAGCAGCCAGGCCGTTCTGGCGGGGGGGAACAATGAGCAGTTCTTC
TRBJ1-1 TRBV11-2 TRBD1 . CASSRDRNTEAFF TGTGCCAGCAGCAGGGACAGGAACACTGAAGCTTTCTTT
TRBJ2-7 TRBV4-1 . . CASSPLLGGSYEQYF TGCGCCAGCAGCCCGTTACTCGGGGGATCCTACGAGCAGTACTTC
TRBJ1-1 TRBV3-1/TRBV3-2 . . CASSGDVRGAFF TGTGCCAGCAGCGGGGACGTTCGGGGGGCTTTCTTT
TRBJ1-6 TRBV9 TRBD1 . CASSVEGDSNNSPLHF TGTGCCAGCAGCGTAGAGGGGGACAGCAATAATTCACCCCTCCACTTT
TRBJ2-2 TRBV7-2 . . CASSAISLYTGELFF TGTGCCAGCAGCGCTATTTCACTCTACACCGGGGAGCTGTTTTTT